These 21 T cell receptor beta chains were all obtained from the same sample, sequenced in a study of monozygotic twins with inflammatory bowel disease. TCRdb reprocessed the 5' RACE reads and stores each CDR3 protein as one record, lacking DNA. Its table lists 440,000 or so distinct CDR3 sequences. Input material: blood. The receptors stem from a human donor with ulcerative colitis or Crohn's disease, or a healthy co-twin of an affected twin (not recorded which).

The chain recombines TRBV5-1 with TRBJ2-1; the D gene TCRdb calls, TRBD2, cannot be checked with no DNA. The CDR3 totals 15 residues. Looked up from germline, CDR1 is SGHRS and CDR2 is YFSETQ. The CDR3 loop reads CASSLGWGGNNEQFF.

The chain links TRBV5-4 to TRBJ2-2; there is no DNA to check the TCRdb D call of TRBD1. CDR3 length: 16 amino acids. The germline V gene encodes CDR1 SGHNT and CDR2 YYREEE (reference sequence). The CDR3 loop reads CASSLTGGSHTGELFF.

The gene calls are TRBV4-1 and TRBJ2-2. Germline lookup yields CDR1 MGHRA and CDR2 YSYEKL. The CDR3 has 13 amino acids. CDR3 residues: CASSQGPNGELFF.

V and J are TRBV20-1 and TRBJ2-3; the D call of TRBD1 rests on TCRdb alone, since no DNA is present to check it. The germline gives CDR1 DFQATT, CDR2 SNEGSKA (reference sequence). The CDR3 loop spans 14 amino acids. CDR3 region: CSASGGFSTDTQYF.

V gene TRBV7-9 combines with J gene TRBJ1-1; TCRdb reports TRBD1, a call that lacks DNA to check it against. Germline CDR1 reads SEHNR; CDR2 reads FQNEAQ (reference sequence). The CDR3 covers 12 residues. CDR3 residues: CASSTGTTEAFF.

The rearrangement joins TRBV7-9 to TRBJ2-5; absent DNA, TCRdb's TRBD2 call cannot be checked. The V gene's germline CDR1 is SEHNR and CDR2 FQNEAQ (reference sequence). The length of the CDR3 is 16 residues. Here the CDR3 reads CASSLATSGKQETQYF.

This sequence joins TRBV3-1 and TRBJ1-5. Looked up from germline, CDR1 is LGHDT and CDR2 is YNNKEL (reference sequence). This CDR3 comprises 15 residues. The CDR3 loop reads CASSQDTLDGQPQHF. Complete variable domain (other parts from reference TRBV3-1 and TRBJ1-5): DTAVSQTPKYLVTQMGNDKSIKCEQNLGHDTMYWYKQDSKKFLKIMFSYNNKELIINETVPNRFSPKSPDKAHLNLHINSLELGDSAVYFCASSQDTLDGQPQHFGDGTRLSIL.

J is TRBJ2-3 and V is TRBV3-1; TCRdb reports TRBD2, a call that lacks DNA to check it against. The germline gives CDR1 LGHDT, CDR2 YNNKEL (reference sequence). This CDR3 spans 14 amino acids. CDR3 protein: CASSQGWESDTQYF.

The gene calls are TRBV5-1 and TRBJ1-1. Germline loops: CDR1 SGHRS, CDR2 YFSETQ. This CDR3 region has 16 residues. Here the CDR3 reads CASSLGSGAMNTEAFF.

The gene calls are TRBV14 and TRBJ2-1; TCRdb's D call of TRBD1 is untestable without DNA. CDR1 is SGHDN, CDR2 FVKESK, per germline. The CDR3 consists of 15 residues. CDR3 in amino acids: CASSQDIRSGDEQFF.

This chain joins TRBV29-1 and TRBJ2-5; the D gene TCRdb calls, TRBD2, cannot be checked with no DNA. This CDR3 contains 13 residues. Looked up from germline, CDR1 is SQVTM and CDR2 is ANQGSEA. The CDR3 spells CSVGTSGTETQYF.

The gene calls are TRBV28 and TRBJ1-3; absent DNA, TCRdb's TRBD1 call cannot be checked. Germline V gene sequence: CDR1 MDHEN, CDR2 SYDVKM. CDR3 length: 13 amino acids. This CDR3 reads CASSSRTGNTIYF.

This chain joins TRBV18 and TRBJ2-7. This CDR3 comprises 12 residues. Germline V CDR1 and CDR2: KGHSH, LQKENI. CDR3 in amino acids: CASATDFYEQYF.

The chain is built from TRBV4-1 and TRBJ2-3; the D call from TCRdb, TRBD1, cannot be confirmed without DNA. This CDR3 comprises 12 residues. Germline V gives CDR1 MGHRA, CDR2 YSYEKL. CDR3 residues: CASSHQGMTQYF.

The CDR3: CASSWGQGAYEQYF. The rearrangement uses TRBV5-1 and TRBJ2-7; TCRdb names TRBD1, which stays unverified in the absence of DNA. Germline V gives CDR1 SGHRS, CDR2 YFSETQ. This CDR3 comprises 14 residues.

The chain couples TRBV6-4 to TRBJ2-1; absent DNA, TCRdb's TRBD2 call cannot be checked. Germline V CDR1 and CDR2: MRHNA, SNTAGT. This CDR3 region has 15 residues. CDR3 sequence reads: CASSDSTSGNNEQFF.

This chain joins TRBV27 and TRBJ1-1. Germline CDR1 and CDR2: MNHEY and SMNVEV (reference sequence). This CDR3 is 15 amino acids long. The CDR3: CASSPPGIRNTEAFF.

The chain uses TRBV5-1 and TRBJ1-2. The CDR3 totals 12 residues. Germline lookup yields CDR1 SGHRS and CDR2 YFSETQ. CDR3 amino acids: CASSTEGYGYTF.

This sequence joins TRBV3-1 and TRBJ1-1. The V gene's germline CDR1 is LGHDT and CDR2 YNNKEL (reference sequence). This CDR3 has 11 residues. The CDR3 loop reads CASSQEGDAFF.

The V call is TRBV5-5, the J call TRBJ1-5. Germline V lookup: CDR1 SGHKS, CDR2 YYEKEE (reference sequence). The CDR3 consists of 16 residues. This CDR3 is CASSGNAGFSNQPQHF. The variable domain in full, completed from reference TRBV5-5 and TRBJ1-5, reads DAGVTQSPTHLIKTRGQQVTLRCSPISGHKSVSWYQQVLGQGPQFIFQYYEKEERGRGNFPDRFSARQFPNYSSELNVNALLLGDSALYLCASSGNAGFSNQPQHFGDGTRLSIL.

The chain is built from TRBV6-1 and TRBJ2-7; TCRdb proposes TRBD2, but this gene call is untestable without DNA. The CDR3 is 16 amino acids. The germline V gene encodes CDR1 MNHNS and CDR2 SASEGT. CDR3 protein: CASSEIGAGGSYEQYF.